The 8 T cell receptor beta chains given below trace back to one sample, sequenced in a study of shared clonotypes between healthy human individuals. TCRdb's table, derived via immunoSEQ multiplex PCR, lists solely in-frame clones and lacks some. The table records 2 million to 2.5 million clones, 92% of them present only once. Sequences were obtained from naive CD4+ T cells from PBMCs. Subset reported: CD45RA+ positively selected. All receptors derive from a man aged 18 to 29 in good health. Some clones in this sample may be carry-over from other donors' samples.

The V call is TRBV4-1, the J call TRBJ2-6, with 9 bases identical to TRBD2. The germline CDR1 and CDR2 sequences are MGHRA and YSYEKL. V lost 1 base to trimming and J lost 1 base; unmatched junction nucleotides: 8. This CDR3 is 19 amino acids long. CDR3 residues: CASSQAVAGVVSGANVLTF. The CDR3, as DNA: TGCGCCAGCAGCCAAGCCGTAGCGGGAGTAGTTTCTGGGGCCAACGTCCTGACTTTC.

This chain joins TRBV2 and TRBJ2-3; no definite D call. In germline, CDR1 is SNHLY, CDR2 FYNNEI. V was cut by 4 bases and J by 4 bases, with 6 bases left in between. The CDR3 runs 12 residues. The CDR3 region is CASSAYPDTQYF. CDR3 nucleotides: TGTGCCAGCAGTGCCTATCCAGATACGCAGTATTTT.

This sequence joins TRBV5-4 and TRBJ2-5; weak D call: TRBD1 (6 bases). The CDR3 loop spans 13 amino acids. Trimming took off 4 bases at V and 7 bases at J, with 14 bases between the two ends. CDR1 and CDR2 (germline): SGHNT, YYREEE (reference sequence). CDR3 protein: CASSPGQLGTQYF. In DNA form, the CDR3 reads TGTGCCAGCAGCCCCGGACAGCTGGGGACCCAGTACTTC.

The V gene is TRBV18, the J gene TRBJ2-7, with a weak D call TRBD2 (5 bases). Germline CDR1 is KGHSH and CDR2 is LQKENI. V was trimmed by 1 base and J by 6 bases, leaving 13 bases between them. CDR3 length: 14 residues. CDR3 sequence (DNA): TGTGCCAGCTCACCACGCGAGGGCCCAGGCGAGCAGTACTTC. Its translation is CASSPREGPGEQYF.

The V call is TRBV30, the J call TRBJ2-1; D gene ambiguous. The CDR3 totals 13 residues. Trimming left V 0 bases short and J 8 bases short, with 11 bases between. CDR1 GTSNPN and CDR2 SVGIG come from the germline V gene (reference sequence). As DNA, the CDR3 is TGTGCCTGGAGTGTACATTCGGTCTATGAGCAGTTCTTC. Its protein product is CAWSVHSVYEQFF.

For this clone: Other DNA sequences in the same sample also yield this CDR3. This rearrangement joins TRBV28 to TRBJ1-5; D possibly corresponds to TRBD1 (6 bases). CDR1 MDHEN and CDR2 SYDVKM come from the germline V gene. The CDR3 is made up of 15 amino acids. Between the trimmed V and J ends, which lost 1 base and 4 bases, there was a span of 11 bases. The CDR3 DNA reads TGTGCCAGCAGTTTATACCGGAGGGGGAATCAGCCCCAGCATTTT. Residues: CASSLYRRGNQPQHF.

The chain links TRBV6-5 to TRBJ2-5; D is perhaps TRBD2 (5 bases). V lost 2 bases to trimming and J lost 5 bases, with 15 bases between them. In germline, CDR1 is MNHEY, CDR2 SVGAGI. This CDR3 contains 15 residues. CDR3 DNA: TGTGCCAGCAGTTACGTGGGAGTTTTTTTGGAGACCCAGTACTTC. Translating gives CASSYVGVFLETQYF.

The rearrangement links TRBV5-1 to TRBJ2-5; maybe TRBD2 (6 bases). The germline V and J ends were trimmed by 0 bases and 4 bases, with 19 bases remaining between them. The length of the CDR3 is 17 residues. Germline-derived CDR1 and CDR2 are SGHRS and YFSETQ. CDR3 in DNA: TGCGCCAGCAGCTTGGGTCGTAGCGGAGGGGCACCAGAGACCCAGTACTTC. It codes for CASSLGRSGGAPETQYF. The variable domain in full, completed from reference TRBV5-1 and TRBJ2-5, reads KAGVTQTPRYLIKTRGQQVTLSCSPISGHRSVSWYQQTPGQGLQFLFEYFSETQRNKGNFPGRFSGRQFSNSRSEMNVSTLELGDSALYLCASSLGRSGGAPETQYFGPGTRLLVL.